This T cell receptor (beta chain) came from a study of cytomegalovirus exposure and HLA in healthy donors. Broader study findings: In vitro work confirmed that three CMV-associated chains recognize CMV antigens.

Libraries were prepared by immunoSEQ multiplex PCR; TCRdb keeps only in-frame clonotypes and omits some of them. The sample lists tens of thousands of clones, less than 90% seen once, with roughly an eighth in the top ten. The CDR3 length is 14 residues. Trimming at V came to 7 bases and at J to 9 bases, leaving 10 bases not matched to a gene. The germline gives CDR1 SGDLS, CDR2 YYNGEE. Concerning this clone: What it binds is not known.

Among the 110 or so subjects of the validation cohort, separate from the approximately 700-subject first cohort, were the donors. The TCR sequence derives from a woman under 30 in good health and CMV-seropositive. The chain combines TRBV9 with TRBJ2-1, with TRBD2 matching over 10 bases. The sample consisted of PBMCs. The CDR3 DNA reads TGTGCCAGCTCCAATAGCGGGGGGTTTAGTGAGCAGTTCTTC. Residues: CASSNSGGFSEQFF.